The present T cell receptor beta chain was sequenced within a study of blood T cells in healthy people across ages. A second roughly 6 to 11 cycle PCR used barcoded and J-beta primers. Using its own MiXCR run on the 5' RACE reads, TCRdb lists one record per CDR3 protein. Of some 940,000 distinct CDR3 sequences listed, almost 30% are singletons. The CDR3 loop spans 16 amino acids. CDR1 is SGDLS and CDR2 is YYNGEE in the germline V gene. With 0 bases clipped from V and 6 bases from J, the junction kept 8 bases outside the gene matches. Separately, the same data were catalogued under a study of T cells of mothers and their children.

This rearrangement joins TRBV9 to TRBJ2-1; 8 nucleotides agree with TRBD1. Specimen: blood. This TCR came from a woman aged 40 to 50 in good health. CDR3 sequence: CASSVVTGGRGNEQFF. CDR3 DNA sequence: TGTGCCAGCAGCGTAGTCACAGGGGGACGCGGCAATGAGCAGTTCTTC.